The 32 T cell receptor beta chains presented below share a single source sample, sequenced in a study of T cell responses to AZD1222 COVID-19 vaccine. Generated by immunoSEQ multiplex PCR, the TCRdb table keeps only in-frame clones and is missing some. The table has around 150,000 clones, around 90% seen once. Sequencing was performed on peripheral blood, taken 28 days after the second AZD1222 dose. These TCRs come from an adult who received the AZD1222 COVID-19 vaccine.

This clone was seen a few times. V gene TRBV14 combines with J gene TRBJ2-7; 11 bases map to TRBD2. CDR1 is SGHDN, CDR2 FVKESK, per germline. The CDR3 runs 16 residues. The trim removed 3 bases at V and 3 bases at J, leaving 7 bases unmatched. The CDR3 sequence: CASSQGLAAYYYEQYF. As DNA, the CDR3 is TGTGCCAGCAGCCAGGGACTAGCGGCATACTACTACGAGCAGTACTTC.

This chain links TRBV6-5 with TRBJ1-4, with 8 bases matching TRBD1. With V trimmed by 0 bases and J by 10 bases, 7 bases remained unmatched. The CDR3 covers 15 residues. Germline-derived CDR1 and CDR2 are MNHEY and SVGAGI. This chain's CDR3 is CASSYSSNRGTKLFF. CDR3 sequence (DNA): TGTGCCAGCAGTTACTCCTCGAACAGGGGGACAAAACTGTTTTTT.

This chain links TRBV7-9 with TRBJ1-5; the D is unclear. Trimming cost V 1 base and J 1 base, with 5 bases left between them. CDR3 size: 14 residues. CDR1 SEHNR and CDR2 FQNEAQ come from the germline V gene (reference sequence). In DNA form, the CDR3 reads TGTGCCAGCAGCTTAGAAGGCAGCAATCAGCCCCAGCATTTT. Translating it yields CASSLEGSNQPQHF.

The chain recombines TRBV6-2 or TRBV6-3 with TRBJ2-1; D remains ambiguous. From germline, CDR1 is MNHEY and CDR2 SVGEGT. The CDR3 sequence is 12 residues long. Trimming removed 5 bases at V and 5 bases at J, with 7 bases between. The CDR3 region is CASSARDNEQFF. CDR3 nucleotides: TGTGCCAGCAGTGCCCGTGACAATGAGCAGTTCTTC.

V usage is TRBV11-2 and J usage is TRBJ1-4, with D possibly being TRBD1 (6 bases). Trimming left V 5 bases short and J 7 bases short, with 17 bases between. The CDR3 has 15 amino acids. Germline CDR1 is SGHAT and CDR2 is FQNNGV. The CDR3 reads CASSPLGGWGEKLFF. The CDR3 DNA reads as TGTGCCAGCAGCCCCCTTGGGGGCTGGGGTGAAAAACTGTTTTTT.

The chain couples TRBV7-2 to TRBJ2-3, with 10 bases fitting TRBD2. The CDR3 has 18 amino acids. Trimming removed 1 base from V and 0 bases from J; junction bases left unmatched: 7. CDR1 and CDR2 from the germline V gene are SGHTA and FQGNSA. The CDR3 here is CASSLGLAGGTSTDTQYF. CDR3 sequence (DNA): TGTGCCAGCAGCTTAGGACTAGCGGGTGGGACTAGCACAGATACGCAGTATTTT. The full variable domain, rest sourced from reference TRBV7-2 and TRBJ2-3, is GAGVSQSPSNKVTEKGKDVELRCDPISGHTALYWYRQSLGQGLEFLIYFQGNSAPDKSGLPSDRFSAERTGGSVSTLTIQRTQQEDSAVYLCASSLGLAGGTSTDTQYFGPGTRLTVL.

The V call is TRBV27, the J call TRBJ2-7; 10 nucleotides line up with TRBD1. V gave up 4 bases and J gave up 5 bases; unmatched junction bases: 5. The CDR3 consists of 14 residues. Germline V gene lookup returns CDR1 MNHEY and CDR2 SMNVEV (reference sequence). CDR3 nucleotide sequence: TGTGCCAGCAGTTATTGGGACAGGGGCAACGAGCAGTACTTC. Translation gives CASSYWDRGNEQYF.

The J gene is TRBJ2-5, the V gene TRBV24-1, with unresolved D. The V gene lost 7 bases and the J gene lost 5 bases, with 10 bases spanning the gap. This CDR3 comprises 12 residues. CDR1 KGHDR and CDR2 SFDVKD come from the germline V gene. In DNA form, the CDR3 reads TGTGCCACCAGGGGCCCAGCGGAGACCCAGTACTTC. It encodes CATRGPAETQYF.

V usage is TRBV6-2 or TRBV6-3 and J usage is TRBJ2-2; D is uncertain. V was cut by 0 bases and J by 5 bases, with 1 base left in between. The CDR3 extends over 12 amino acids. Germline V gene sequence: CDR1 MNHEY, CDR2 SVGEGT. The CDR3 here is CASSYSTGELFF. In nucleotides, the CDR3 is TGTGCCAGCAGTTACTCGACCGGGGAGCTGTTTTTT.

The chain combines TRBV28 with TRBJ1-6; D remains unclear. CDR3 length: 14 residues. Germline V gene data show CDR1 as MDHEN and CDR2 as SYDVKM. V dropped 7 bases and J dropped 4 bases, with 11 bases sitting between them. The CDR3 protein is CASTTGDYNSPLHF. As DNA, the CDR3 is TGTGCCAGCACTACTGGGGATTATAATTCACCCCTCCACTTT.

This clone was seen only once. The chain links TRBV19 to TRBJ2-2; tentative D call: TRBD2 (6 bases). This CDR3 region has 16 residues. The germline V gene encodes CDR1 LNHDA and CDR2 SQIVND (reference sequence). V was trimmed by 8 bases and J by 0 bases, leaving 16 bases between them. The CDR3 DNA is TGTGCCAGTGCTGGACTACCTGAACCGAACACCGGGGAGCTGTTTTTT. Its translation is CASAGLPEPNTGELFF.

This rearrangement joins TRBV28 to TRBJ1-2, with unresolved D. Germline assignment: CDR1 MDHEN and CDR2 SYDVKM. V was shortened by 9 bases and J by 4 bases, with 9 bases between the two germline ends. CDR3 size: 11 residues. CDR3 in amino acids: CASNGLYGYTF. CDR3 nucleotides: TGTGCCAGTAATGGACTCTATGGCTACACCTTC.

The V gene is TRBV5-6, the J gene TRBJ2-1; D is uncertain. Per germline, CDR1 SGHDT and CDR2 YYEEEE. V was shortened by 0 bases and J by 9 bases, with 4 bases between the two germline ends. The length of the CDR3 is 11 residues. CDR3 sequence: CASSLGGEQFF. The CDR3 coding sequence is TGTGCCAGCAGCTTGGGGGGTGAGCAGTTCTTC.

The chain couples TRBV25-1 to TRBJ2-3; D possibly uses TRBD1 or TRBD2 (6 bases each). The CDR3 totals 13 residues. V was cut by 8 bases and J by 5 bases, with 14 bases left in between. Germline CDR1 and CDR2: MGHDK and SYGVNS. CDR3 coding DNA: TGTGCCAGCGACCGAGGGGGGCAAGATACGCAGTATTTT. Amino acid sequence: CASDRGGQDTQYF.

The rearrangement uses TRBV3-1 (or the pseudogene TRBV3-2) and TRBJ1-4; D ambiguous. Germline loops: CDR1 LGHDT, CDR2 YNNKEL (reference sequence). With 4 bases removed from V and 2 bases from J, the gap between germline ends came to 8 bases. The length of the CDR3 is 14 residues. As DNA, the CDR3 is TGTGCCAGCAGCCCCCCTGGCACTAATGAAAAACTGTTTTTT. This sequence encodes CASSPPGTNEKLFF.

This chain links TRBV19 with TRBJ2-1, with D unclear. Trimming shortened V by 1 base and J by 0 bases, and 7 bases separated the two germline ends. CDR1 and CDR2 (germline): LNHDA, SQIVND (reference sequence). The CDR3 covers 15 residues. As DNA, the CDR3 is TGTGCCAGTAGTATAGGCAGGAGCTCCTACAATGAGCAGTTCTTC. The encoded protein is CASSIGRSSYNEQFF.

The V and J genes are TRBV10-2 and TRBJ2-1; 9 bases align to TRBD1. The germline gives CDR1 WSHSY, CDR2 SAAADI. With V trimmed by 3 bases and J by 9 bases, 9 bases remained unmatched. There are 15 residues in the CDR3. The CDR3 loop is CASSELGTGLGEQFF. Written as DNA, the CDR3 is TGCGCCAGCAGTGAACTCGGGACAGGGTTGGGTGAGCAGTTCTTC.

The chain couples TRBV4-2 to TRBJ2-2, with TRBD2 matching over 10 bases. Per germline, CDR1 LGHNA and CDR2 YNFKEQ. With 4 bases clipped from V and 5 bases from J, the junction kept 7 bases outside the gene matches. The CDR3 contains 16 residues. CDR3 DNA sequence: TGTGCCAGCAGCCTCAATGAGGGACTAGCGACCGGGGAGCTGTTTTTT. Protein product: CASSLNEGLATGELFF.

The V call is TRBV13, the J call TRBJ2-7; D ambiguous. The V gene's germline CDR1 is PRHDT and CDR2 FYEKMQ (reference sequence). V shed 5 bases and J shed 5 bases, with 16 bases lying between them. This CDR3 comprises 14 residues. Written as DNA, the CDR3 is TGTGCCAGCAGCCTCGGGTCAACGGGCAACGAGCAGTACTTC. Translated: CASSLGSTGNEQYF.

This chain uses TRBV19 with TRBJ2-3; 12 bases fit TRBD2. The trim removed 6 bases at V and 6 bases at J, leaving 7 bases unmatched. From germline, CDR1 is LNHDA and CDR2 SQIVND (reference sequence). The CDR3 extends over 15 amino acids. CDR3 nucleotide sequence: TGTGCCAGTAGACCAGGACTAGCGGGATGGGATACGCAGTATTTT. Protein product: CASRPGLAGWDTQYF.

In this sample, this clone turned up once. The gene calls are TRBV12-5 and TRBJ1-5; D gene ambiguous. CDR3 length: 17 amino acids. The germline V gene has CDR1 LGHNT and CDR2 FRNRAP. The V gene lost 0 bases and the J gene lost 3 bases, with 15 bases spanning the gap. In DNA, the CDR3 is TGTGCTAGTGGTTTGGTACGACGGGGATTTAACAATCAGCCCCAGCATTTT. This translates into CASGLVRRGFNNQPQHF.

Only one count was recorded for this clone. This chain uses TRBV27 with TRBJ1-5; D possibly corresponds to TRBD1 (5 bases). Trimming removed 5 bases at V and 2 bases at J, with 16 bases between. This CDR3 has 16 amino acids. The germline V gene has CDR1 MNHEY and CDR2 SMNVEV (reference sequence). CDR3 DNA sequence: TGTGCCAGCAGTACCCATAGGGGAGGTGGCAATCAGCCCCAGCATTTT. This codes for CASSTHRGGGNQPQHF.

The CDR3 loop reads CASSLSTPGQGYEQYF. DNA of the CDR3: TGTGCCAGCAGTTTATCGACCCCGGGACAGGGTTACGAGCAGTACTTC. The chain joins TRBV27 to TRBJ2-7; 9 bases agree with TRBD1. Germline trimming cut 0 bases from V and 4 bases from J; bases unmatched to any gene: 7. This CDR3 has 16 amino acids. The germline gives CDR1 MNHEY, CDR2 SMNVEV (reference sequence).

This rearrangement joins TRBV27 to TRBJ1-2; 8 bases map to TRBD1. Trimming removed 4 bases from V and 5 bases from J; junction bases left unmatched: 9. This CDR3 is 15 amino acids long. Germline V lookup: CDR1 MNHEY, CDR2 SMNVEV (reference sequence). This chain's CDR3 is CASSSETTGGYGYTF. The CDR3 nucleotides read TGTGCCAGCAGTTCGGAGACCACAGGGGGGTATGGCTACACCTTC.

The CDR3: CASSQEHDSRSYNEQFF. The CDR3 DNA is TGCGCCAGCAGCCAAGAGCACGACAGCCGCTCCTACAATGAGCAGTTCTTC. The rearrangement uses TRBV4-3 and TRBJ2-1; TRBD1 might be the D (5 bases). The V end was cut by 0 bases, the J end by 0 bases, with 12 bases between. Germline CDR1 reads LGHNA; CDR2 reads YSLEER. The CDR3 loop spans 17 amino acids.

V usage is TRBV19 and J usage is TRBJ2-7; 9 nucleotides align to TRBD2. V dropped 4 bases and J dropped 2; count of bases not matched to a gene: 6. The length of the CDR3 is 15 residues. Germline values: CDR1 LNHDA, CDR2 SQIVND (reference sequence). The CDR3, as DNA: TGTGCCAGTAGTAACCGAGGCGGGAGGGCCTACGAGCAGTACTTC. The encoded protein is CASSNRGGRAYEQYF.

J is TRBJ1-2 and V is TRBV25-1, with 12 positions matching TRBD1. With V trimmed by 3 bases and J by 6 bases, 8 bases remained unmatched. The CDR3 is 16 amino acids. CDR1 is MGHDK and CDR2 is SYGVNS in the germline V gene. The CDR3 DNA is TGTGCCAGCAGTGATTCCCCCGGGACAGGGGGCAATGGCTACACCTTC. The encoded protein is CASSDSPGTGGNGYTF.

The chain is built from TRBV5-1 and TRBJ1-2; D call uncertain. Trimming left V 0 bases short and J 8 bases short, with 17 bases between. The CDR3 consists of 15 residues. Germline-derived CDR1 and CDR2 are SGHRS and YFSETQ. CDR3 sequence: CASSLEASSHYGYTF. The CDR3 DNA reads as TGCGCCAGCAGCTTGGAGGCCTCCAGCCATTACGGCTACACCTTC.

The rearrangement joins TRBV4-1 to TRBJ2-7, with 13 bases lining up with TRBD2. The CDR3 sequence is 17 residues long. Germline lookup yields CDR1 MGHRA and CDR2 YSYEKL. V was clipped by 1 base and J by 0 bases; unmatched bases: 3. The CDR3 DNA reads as TGCGCCAGCAGCCAAGGGGGACTAGCGGGGTCCTCCTACGAGCAGTACTTC. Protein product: CASSQGGLAGSSYEQYF.

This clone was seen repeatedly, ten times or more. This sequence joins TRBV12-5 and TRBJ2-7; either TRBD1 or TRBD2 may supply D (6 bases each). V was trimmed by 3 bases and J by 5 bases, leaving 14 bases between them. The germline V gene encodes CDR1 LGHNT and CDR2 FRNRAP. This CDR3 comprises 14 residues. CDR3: CASGLGGWRDEQYF. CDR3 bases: TGTGCTAGTGGTTTAGGGGGTTGGAGGGACGAGCAGTACTTC.

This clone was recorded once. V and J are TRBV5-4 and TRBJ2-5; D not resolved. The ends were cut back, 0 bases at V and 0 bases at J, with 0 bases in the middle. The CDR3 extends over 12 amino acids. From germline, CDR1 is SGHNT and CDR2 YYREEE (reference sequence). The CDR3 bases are TGTGCCAGCAGCTTGGACCAAGAGACCCAGTACTTC. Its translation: CASSLDQETQYF. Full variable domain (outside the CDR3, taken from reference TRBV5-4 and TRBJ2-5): ETGVTQSPTHLIKTRGQQVTLRCSSQSGHNTVSWYQQALGQGPQFIFQYYREEENGRGNFPPRFSGLQFPNYSSELNVNALELDDSALYLCASSLDQETQYFGPGTRLLVL.

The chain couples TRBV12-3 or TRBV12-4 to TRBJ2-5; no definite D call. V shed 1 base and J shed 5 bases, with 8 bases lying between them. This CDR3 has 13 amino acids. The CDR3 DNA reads TGTGCCAGCAGTTTAGTTTCAAAGGAGACCCAGTACTTC. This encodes CASSLVSKETQYF.